Following are 3 T cell receptor beta chains from one sample sequenced in a study of cytomegalovirus exposure and HLA in healthy donors. The PCR employed 60 Vbeta primers together with 13 Jbeta primers. TCRdb's table, derived via immunoSEQ multiplex PCR, lists solely in-frame clones and lacks some. The sample consists of 90,000 to 150,000 clones, 81% of them appearing once. Sequenced material: PBMCs. These receptors were obtained from a woman aged 35 to 49 in good health and CMV-seronegative.

This clone turned up a few times. The rearrangement links TRBV10-3 to TRBJ2-3; 11 bases line up with TRBD2. CDR1 ENHRY and CDR2 SYGVKD come from the germline V gene. V lost 6 bases, J lost 1 base, and 21 bases stayed unmatched. The CDR3 length is 21 residues. This CDR3 reads CAIRLDRPSGGPILRTDTQYF. The CDR3 DNA reads TGTGCCATCAGACTAGATAGGCCTAGCGGGGGGCCGATTCTTCGCACAGATACGCAGTATTTT.

The chain carries TRBV7-8 and TRBJ1-4, with 7 bases fitting TRBD1. From germline, CDR1 is SGHVS and CDR2 FQNEAQ. This CDR3 comprises 15 residues. J was trimmed by 0 bases and V by 5 bases; bases with no gene match: 3. The CDR3 reads CASSETGATNEKLFF. The CDR3 coding sequence is TGTGCCAGCAGCGAAACAGGGGCAACTAATGAAAAACTGTTTTTT.

This chain links TRBV27 with TRBJ1-1; D not certain. This CDR3 region has 14 residues. With 7 bases removed from V and 1 base from J, the gap between germline ends came to 13 bases. Germline CDR1 MNHEY, CDR2 SMNVEV (reference sequence). The CDR3 region is CASKIRGWNTEAFF. CDR3 nucleotide sequence: TGTGCCAGCAAAATTCGCGGCTGGAACACTGAAGCTTTCTTT.